The 9 T cell receptor beta chains listed next were all sequenced from one sample in a study of blood T cell repertoires in COVID-19. Measured with immunoSEQ multiplex PCR; TCRdb has only the in-frame clones, and not every one. Of over 250,000 clones listed, 75% to 90% are singletons. The specimen sequenced was peripheral blood. The receptors come from an older woman with acute or convalescent COVID-19.

The gene calls are TRBV6-5 and TRBJ1-5; weak D call: TRBD1 (5 bases). Germline V gives CDR1 MNHEY, CDR2 SVGAGI. This CDR3 region has 13 residues. Trimming pared 10 bases from V and 9 bases from J, leaving 19 bases between. CDR3 DNA sequence: TGTGCCATTTCAAACAGGCCCCAAGGGCCCCAGCATTTT. Amino acid sequence: CAISNRPQGPQHF.

The chain couples TRBV7-3 to TRBJ2-3, with TRBD2 matching 11 bases. The germline V gene has CDR1 SGHTA and CDR2 FQGTGA. The CDR3 totals 16 residues. V lost 5 bases and J lost 2; bases outside the gene matches: 6. The CDR3 DNA sequence: TGTGCCAGCAGCCTCGGACTAGCGGGCCTCACAGATACGCAGTATTTT. It specifies CASSLGLAGLTDTQYF.

CDR3 loop: CASSVTGGGQETQYF. The CDR3 coding sequence is TGCGCCAGCAGCGTCACAGGGGGCGGACAAGAGACCCAGTACTTC. The chain combines TRBV5-1 with TRBJ2-5; the match to TRBD1 covers 9 bases. The V gene end was trimmed by 4 bases and the J gene end by 2 bases; junction bases not matched to a gene: 6. CDR1 and CDR2 (germline): SGHRS, YFSETQ. CDR3 size: 15 residues.

The chain combines TRBV13 with TRBJ2-7; 8 bases map to TRBD2. CDR1 PRHDT and CDR2 FYEKMQ come from the germline V gene (reference sequence). CDR3 length: 13 amino acids. Unmatched junction bases numbered 5, after V lost 5 bases and J lost 5 bases. The CDR3 nucleotides are TGTGCCAGCAGCCCGCGGACTAGCAACGAGCAGTACTTC. Translated, it gives CASSPRTSNEQYF.

The chain employs TRBV7-9 and TRBJ1-6, with 12 bases that match TRBD1. Per germline, CDR1 SEHNR and CDR2 FQNEAQ (reference sequence). CDR3 size: 16 residues. The V segment lost 4 bases and the J segment 8 bases; nucleotides outside the gene matches: 6. This CDR3 reads CASSSPGQGADSPLHF. DNA for the CDR3: TGTGCCAGCAGCTCGCCGGGACAGGGGGCTGATTCACCCCTCCACTTT.

The chain recombines TRBV15 with TRBJ2-7, with TRBD1 matching 12 bases. Germline values: CDR1 LNHNV, CDR2 YYDKDF (reference sequence). The CDR3 contains 17 residues. The V and J ends lost 0 bases and 6 bases, in that order; junction bases with no gene match: 9. CDR3 DNA sequence: TGTGCCACCAGCAGAGACCTTGCTGGGACAGGGGGCCTCGAGCAGTACTTC. It translates to CATSRDLAGTGGLEQYF. Using reference TRBV15 and TRBJ2-7 for the parts outside the CDR3, the full variable domain is DAMVIQNPRYQVTQFGKPVTLSCSQTLNHNVMYWYQQKSSQAPKLLFHYYDKDFNNEADTPDNFQSRRPNTSFCFLDIRSPGLGDTAMYLCATSRDLAGTGGLEQYFGPGTRLTVT.

In the case of this clone: One end of the junction fails to match germline, which may point to a read error. The rearrangement uses TRBV6-4 and TRBJ2-3; 10 positions agree with TRBD2. Germline loops: CDR1 MRHNA, CDR2 SNTAGT. This CDR3 region has 14 residues. CDR3 loop: CASSDSLPGLARQW. The CDR3 bases are TGTGCCAGCAGTGACTCGCTCCCGGGACTAGCGAGGCAGTGG.

This rearrangement joins TRBV21-1 to TRBJ1-2; TRBD1, the D gene given by the table, was not confirmed from the DNA. TRBV21-1 is annotated as a pseudogene. The CDR3 extends over 14 amino acids. CDR3 sequence reads: CASNPGQGNYGYTF. For the CDR3, the DNA is TGTGCCAGCAACCCAGGACAGGGAAACTATGGCTACACCTTC.

CDR3 sequence reads: CASSRTGYTGELFF. CDR3 nucleotide sequence: TGTGCCAGCAGCCGGACAGGATACACCGGGGAGCTGTTTTTT. V and J are TRBV7-9 and TRBJ2-2; 7 nucleotides line up with TRBD1. Trimming cost V 5 bases and J 3 bases; bases outside gene matches: 3. Germline V gives CDR1 SEHNR, CDR2 FQNEAQ (reference sequence). This CDR3 is 14 amino acids long. Combining the CDR3 with reference TRBV7-9 and TRBJ2-2 gives the whole variable domain DTGVSQNPRHKITKRGQNVTFRCDPISEHNRLYWYRQTLGQGPEFLTYFQNEAQLEKSRLLSDRFSAERPKGSFSTLEIQRTEQGDSAMYLCASSRTGYTGELFFGEGSRLTVL.